A selection of T cell receptor beta chains follows, all from one sample in a study of blood T cell repertoires in COVID-19. Generated by immunoSEQ multiplex PCR, the TCRdb table keeps only in-frame clones and is missing some. The sample carries fewer than 130,000 clones, 72% recorded once. Sequenced: peripheral blood. These receptors all stem from a woman aged 60-75 years with acute or convalescent COVID-19. The CDR3 runs from the conserved cysteine through the conserved F or W. D genes are given only for firm matches. A clone size is listed for some rows: how often the clone was seen (once, few, many), or a class if it is expanded.

v_gene: TRBV28
abundance: NA
j_gene: TRBJ1-3
d_gene: TRBD1
CDR3aa: CASRGGPGGNTIYF
CDR3nt: TGTGCCAGCAGAGGGGGCCCTGGGGGAAACACCATATATTTT

v_gene: TRBV30
abundance: NA
j_gene: TRBJ1-3
d_gene: NA
CDR3aa: CAWSVGTLGNTIYF
CDR3nt: TGTGCCTGGAGTGTCGGGACACTCGGAAACACCATATATTTT

v_gene: TRBV7-3
abundance: NA
j_gene: TRBJ1-3
d_gene: TRBD1
CDR3aa: CASSLQGAGNTIYF
CDR3nt: TGTGCCAGCAGTCTTCAGGGGGCTGGAAACACCATATATTTT

v_gene: TRBV28
abundance: NA
j_gene: TRBJ2-4
d_gene: TRBD1
CDR3aa: CASSSLTGLDIQYF
CDR3nt: TGTGCCAGCAGTTCATTGACAGGGTTGGACATTCAGTACTTC

v_gene: TRBV3-1/TRBV3-2
abundance: NA
j_gene: TRBJ1-1
d_gene: NA
CDR3aa: CASSQQGYGGEAFF
CDR3nt: TGTGCCAGCAGCCAGCAGGGGTATGGGGGTGAAGCTTTCTTT

v_gene: TRBV5-1
abundance: NA
j_gene: TRBJ1-2
d_gene: NA
CDR3aa: CASSSGTRSGGYTF
CDR3nt: TGCGCCAGCAGCTCCGGGACACGGAGCGGAGGCTACACCTTC

v_gene: TRBV27
abundance: NA
j_gene: TRBJ1-1
d_gene: TRBD1
CDR3aa: CASSLRQGAAEAFF
CDR3nt: TGTGCCAGCAGTTTGAGACAGGGGGCAGCTGAAGCTTTCTTT

v_gene: TRBV5-1
abundance: NA
j_gene: TRBJ1-1
d_gene: TRBD1
CDR3aa: CASSITGGLEAFF
CDR3nt: TGCGCCAGCAGCATTACAGGGGGCCTAGAAGCTTTCTTT

v_gene: TRBV4-3
abundance: NA
j_gene: TRBJ2-6
d_gene: NA
CDR3aa: CASSQEVRMSGANVLTF
CDR3nt: TGCGCCAGCAGCCAAGAAGTCAGGATGTCTGGAGCCAACGTCCTGACTTTC

v_gene: TRBV19
abundance: NA
j_gene: TRBJ2-5
d_gene: NA
CDR3aa: CASSPTYQETQYF
CDR3nt: TGTGCCAGTAGTCCCACATACCAAGAGACCCAGTACTTC

v_gene: TRBV7-9
abundance: few
j_gene: TRBJ1-2
d_gene: TRBD1
CDR3aa: CASSPRTGIDLHGYTF
CDR3nt: TGTGCCAGCAGCCCCCGGACAGGGATAGACCTCCATGGCTACACCTTC

v_gene: TRBV6-4
abundance: few
j_gene: TRBJ2-2
d_gene: TRBD1
CDR3aa: CASSVDRGGTGELFF
CDR3nt: TGTGCCAGCAGCGTTGACAGGGGGGGTACCGGGGAGCTGTTTTTT

v_gene: TRBV12-3/TRBV12-4
abundance: NA
j_gene: TRBJ1-4
d_gene: NA
CDR3aa: CASSEGFNEKLFF
CDR3nt: TGTGCCAGCAGTGAGGGATTTAATGAAAAACTGTTTTTT

v_gene: TRBV10-1
abundance: few
j_gene: TRBJ2-7
d_gene: NA
CDR3aa: CASSSRVDEQYF
CDR3nt: TGCGCCAGCAGTTCCAGGGTTGACGAGCAGTACTTC

v_gene: TRBV5-6
abundance: NA
j_gene: TRBJ1-1
d_gene: NA
CDR3aa: CASSLGQRNTEAFF
CDR3nt: TGTGCCAGCAGCTTAGGACAGAGGAACACTGAAGCTTTCTTT

v_gene: TRBV5-1
abundance: few
j_gene: TRBJ2-1
d_gene: NA
CDR3aa: CASSLGTSLNEQFF
CDR3nt: TGCGCCAGCAGCCTCGGGACTTCCCTGAATGAGCAGTTCTTC

v_gene: TRBV4-3
abundance: NA
j_gene: TRBJ2-2
d_gene: TRBD2
CDR3aa: CASSQDASGGAVTGELFF
CDR3nt: TGCGCCAGCAGCCAAGACGCAAGCGGGGGGGCCGTCACCGGGGAGCTGTTTTTT

v_gene: TRBV6-4
abundance: NA
j_gene: TRBJ1-2
d_gene: NA
CDR3aa: CASSDSSIALGGYTF
CDR3nt: TGTGCCAGCAGTGACTCCAGTATAGCCTTGGGTGGCTACACCTTC

v_gene: TRBV2
abundance: NA
j_gene: TRBJ1-5
d_gene: NA
CDR3aa: CASTPAQGRNQPQHF
CDR3nt: TGTGCCAGCACCCCAGCACAGGGTCGCAATCAGCCCCAGCATTTT

v_gene: TRBV5-1
abundance: NA
j_gene: TRBJ2-1
d_gene: TRBD1
CDR3aa: CASSTGQGRDEQFF
CDR3nt: TGCGCCAGCAGCACCGGACAGGGTCGGGATGAGCAGTTCTTC

v_gene: TRBV28
abundance: NA
j_gene: TRBJ1-5
d_gene: TRBD1
CDR3aa: CASSAGTAIDQPQHF
CDR3nt: TGTGCCAGCTCCGCCGGGACAGCAATCGATCAGCCCCAGCATTTT

v_gene: TRBV24-1
abundance: medium-sized
j_gene: TRBJ2-2
d_gene: NA
CDR3aa: CATSLPGGLTGELFF
CDR3nt: TGTGCCACCAGCCTACCCGGGGGGCTCACCGGGGAGCTGTTTTTT

v_gene: TRBV6-2/TRBV6-3
abundance: NA
j_gene: TRBJ2-3
d_gene: NA
CDR3aa: CASSYQAGTDTQYF
CDR3nt: TGTGCCAGCAGTTATCAAGCGGGCACAGATACGCAGTATTTT

v_gene: TRBV18
abundance: NA
j_gene: TRBJ1-1
d_gene: TRBD1
CDR3aa: CASSSGTGSSRTEAFF
CDR3nt: TGTGCCAGCTCATCCGGGACAGGGTCTAGTCGCACTGAAGCTTTCTTT

v_gene: TRBV7-9
abundance: few
j_gene: TRBJ1-5
d_gene: NA
CDR3aa: CASSVGGGTQHF
CDR3nt: TGTGCCAGCAGCGTGGGGGGTGGGACCCAGCATTTT

v_gene: TRBV18
abundance: NA
j_gene: TRBJ1-2
d_gene: NA
CDR3aa: CASSPAGLSYGYTF
CDR3nt: TGTGCCAGCTCACCCGCAGGGCTTTCCTATGGCTACACCTTC

v_gene: TRBV27
abundance: NA
j_gene: TRBJ1-6
d_gene: NA
CDR3aa: CASSPGGGLISPLHF
CDR3nt: TGTGCCAGCAGTCCTGGGGGGGGCCTGATTTCACCCCTCCACTTT

v_gene: TRBV5-1
abundance: NA
j_gene: TRBJ2-1
d_gene: NA
CDR3aa: CASSFGGSAPNEQFF
CDR3nt: TGCGCCAGCAGCTTTGGGGGGTCGGCCCCCAATGAGCAGTTCTTC

v_gene: TRBV5-6
abundance: NA
j_gene: TRBJ2-5
d_gene: NA
CDR3aa: CASSRGWQETQYF
CDR3nt: TGTGCCAGCAGCCGGGGTTGGCAAGAGACCCAGTACTTC

v_gene: TRBV5-6
abundance: NA
j_gene: TRBJ1-4
d_gene: TRBD1
CDR3aa: CASSYQQGAEKLFF
CDR3nt: TGTGCCAGCAGCTACCAACAGGGGGCTGAAAAACTGTTTTTT

v_gene: TRBV11-2
abundance: NA
j_gene: TRBJ2-6
d_gene: NA
CDR3aa: CASSLYNSGANVLTF
CDR3nt: TGTGCCAGCAGCTTATACAACTCTGGGGCCAACGTCCTGACTTTC

v_gene: TRBV18
abundance: NA
j_gene: TRBJ1-1
d_gene: TRBD1
CDR3aa: CASSLGQGATEAFF
CDR3nt: TGTGCCAGCTCGCTTGGACAGGGCGCCACTGAAGCTTTCTTT